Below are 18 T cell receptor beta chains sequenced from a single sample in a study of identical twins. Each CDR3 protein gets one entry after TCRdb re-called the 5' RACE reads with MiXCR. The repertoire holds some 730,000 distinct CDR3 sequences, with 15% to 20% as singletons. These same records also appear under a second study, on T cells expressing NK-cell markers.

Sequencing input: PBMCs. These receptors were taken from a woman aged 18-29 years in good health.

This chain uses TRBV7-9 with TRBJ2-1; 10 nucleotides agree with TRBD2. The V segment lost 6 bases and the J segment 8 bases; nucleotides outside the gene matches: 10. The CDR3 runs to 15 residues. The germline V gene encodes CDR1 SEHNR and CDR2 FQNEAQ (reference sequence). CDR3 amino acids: CASSQNSGRLDEQFF. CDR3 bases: TGTGCCAGCAGTCAAAATAGCGGGAGGCTCGATGAGCAGTTCTTC.

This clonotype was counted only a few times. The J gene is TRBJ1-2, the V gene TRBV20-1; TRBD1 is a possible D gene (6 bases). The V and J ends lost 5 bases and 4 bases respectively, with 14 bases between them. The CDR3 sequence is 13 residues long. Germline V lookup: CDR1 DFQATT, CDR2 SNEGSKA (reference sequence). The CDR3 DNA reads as TGCAGTGCTGTAAAGGGGGGGGCCTATGGCTACACCTTC. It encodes CSAVKGGAYGYTF.

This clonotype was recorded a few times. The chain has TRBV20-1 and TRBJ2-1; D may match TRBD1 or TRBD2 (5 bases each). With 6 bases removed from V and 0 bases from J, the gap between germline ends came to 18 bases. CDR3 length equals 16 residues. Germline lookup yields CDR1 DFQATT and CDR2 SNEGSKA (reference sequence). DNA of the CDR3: TGCAGTGCCCATACCCTAGCAGGGAGCTCCTACAATGAGCAGTTCTTC. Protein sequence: CSAHTLAGSSYNEQFF.

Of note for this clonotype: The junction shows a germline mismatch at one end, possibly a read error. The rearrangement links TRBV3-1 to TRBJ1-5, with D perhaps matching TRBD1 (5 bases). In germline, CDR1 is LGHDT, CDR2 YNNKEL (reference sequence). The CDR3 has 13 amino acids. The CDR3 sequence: CASSPDNDQPQHF. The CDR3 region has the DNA TGTGCTAGCAGCCCGGACAACGATCAGCCCCAGCATTTT.

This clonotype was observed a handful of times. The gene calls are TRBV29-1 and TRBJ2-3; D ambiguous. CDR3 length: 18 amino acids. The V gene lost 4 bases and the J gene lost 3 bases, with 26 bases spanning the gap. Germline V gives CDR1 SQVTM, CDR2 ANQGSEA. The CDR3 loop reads CSVVRHPIAVEGTDTQYF. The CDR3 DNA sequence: TGCAGCGTTGTAAGGCATCCGATAGCCGTCGAAGGAACAGATACGCAGTATTTT.

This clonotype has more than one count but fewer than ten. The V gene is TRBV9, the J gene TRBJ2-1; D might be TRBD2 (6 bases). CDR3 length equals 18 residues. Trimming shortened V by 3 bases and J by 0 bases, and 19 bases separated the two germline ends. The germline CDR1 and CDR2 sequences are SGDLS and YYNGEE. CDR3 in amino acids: CASSAFSGSGFSYNEQFF. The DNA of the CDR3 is TGTGCCAGCAGCGCCTTCTCAGGAAGCGGGTTCTCCTACAATGAGCAGTTCTTC.

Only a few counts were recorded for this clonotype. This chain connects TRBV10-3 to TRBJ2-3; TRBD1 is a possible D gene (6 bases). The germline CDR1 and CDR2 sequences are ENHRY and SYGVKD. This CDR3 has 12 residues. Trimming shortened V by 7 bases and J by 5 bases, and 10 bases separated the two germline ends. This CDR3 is CAIKDSGDTQYF. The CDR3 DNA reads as TGTGCCATCAAGGACAGTGGAGATACGCAGTATTTT.

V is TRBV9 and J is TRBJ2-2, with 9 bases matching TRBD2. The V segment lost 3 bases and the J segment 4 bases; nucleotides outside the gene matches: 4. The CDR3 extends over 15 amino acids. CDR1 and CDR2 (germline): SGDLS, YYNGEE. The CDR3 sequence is CASSAREGSTGELFF. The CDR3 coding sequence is TGTGCCAGCAGCGCGCGGGAGGGGTCCACCGGGGAGCTGTTTTTT.

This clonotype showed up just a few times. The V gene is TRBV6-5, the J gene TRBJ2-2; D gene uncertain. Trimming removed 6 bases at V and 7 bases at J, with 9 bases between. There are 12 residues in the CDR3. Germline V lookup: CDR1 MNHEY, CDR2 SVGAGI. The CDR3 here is CASSRARGELFF. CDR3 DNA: TGTGCCAGCAGCCGGGCGCGCGGGGAGCTGTTTTTT.

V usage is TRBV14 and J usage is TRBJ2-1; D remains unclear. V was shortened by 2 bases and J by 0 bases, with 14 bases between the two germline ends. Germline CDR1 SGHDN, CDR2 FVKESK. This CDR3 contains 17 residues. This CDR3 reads CASSQPQVPSSYNEQFF. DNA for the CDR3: TGTGCCAGCAGCCAACCTCAGGTACCTAGCTCCTACAATGAGCAGTTCTTC.

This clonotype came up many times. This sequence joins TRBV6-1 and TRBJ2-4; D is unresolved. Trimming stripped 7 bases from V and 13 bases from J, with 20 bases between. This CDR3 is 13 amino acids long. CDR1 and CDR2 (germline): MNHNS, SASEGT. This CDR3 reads CASTTMRGMWQYF. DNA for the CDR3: TGTGCCAGCACCACCATGCGAGGAATGTGGCAGTACTTC.

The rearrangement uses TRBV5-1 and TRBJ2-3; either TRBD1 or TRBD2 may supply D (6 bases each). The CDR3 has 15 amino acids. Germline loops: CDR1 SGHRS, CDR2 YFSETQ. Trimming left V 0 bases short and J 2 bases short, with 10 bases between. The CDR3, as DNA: TGCGCCAGCAGCTTGGTTCCGGGGGCCACAGATACGCAGTATTTT. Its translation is CASSLVPGATDTQYF.

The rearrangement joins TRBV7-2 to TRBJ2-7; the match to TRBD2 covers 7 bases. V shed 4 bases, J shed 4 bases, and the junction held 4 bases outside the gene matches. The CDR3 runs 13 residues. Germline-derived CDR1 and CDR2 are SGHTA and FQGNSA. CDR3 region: CASSWREFYEQYF. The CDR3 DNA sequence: TGTGCCAGCAGCTGGCGGGAGTTTTACGAGCAGTACTTC.

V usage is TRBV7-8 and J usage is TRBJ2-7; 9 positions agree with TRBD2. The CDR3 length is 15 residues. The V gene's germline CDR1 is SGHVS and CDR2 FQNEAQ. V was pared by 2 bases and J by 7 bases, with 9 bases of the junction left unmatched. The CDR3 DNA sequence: TGTGCCAGCAGCTTAATTGGCGGGAGGGCATGGGAGCAGTACTTC. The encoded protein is CASSLIGGRAWEQYF.

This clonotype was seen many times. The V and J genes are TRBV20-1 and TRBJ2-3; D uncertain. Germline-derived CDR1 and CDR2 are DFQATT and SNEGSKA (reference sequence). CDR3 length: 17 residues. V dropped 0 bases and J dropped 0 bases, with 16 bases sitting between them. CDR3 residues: CSARDLGGRGSTDTQYF. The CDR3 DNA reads TGCAGTGCTAGAGATCTCGGCGGTCGCGGTAGCACAGATACGCAGTATTTT.

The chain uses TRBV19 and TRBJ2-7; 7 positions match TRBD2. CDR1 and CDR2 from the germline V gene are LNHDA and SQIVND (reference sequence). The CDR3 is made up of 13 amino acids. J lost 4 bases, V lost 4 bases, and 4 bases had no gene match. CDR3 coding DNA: TGTGCCAGTAGTAGCGGGGGAGAATACGAGCAGTACTTC. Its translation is CASSSGGEYEQYF.

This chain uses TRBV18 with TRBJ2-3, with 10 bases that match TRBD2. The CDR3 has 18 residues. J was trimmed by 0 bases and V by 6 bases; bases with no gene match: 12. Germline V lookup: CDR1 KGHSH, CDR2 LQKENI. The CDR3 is CASSPTTPTSGSTDTQYF. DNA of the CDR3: TGTGCCAGCTCGCCAACTACGCCGACTAGCGGGAGCACAGATACGCAGTATTTT.

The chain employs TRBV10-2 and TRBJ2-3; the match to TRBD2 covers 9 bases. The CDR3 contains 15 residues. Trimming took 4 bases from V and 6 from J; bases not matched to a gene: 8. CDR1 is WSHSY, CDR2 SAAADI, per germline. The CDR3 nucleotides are TGCGCCAGCAGTGGGTTAGCGGGGGTATACGATACGCAGTATTTT. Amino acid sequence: CASSGLAGVYDTQYF.